This entry is about one TCR beta chain. Its antigen remains unidentified. This entry belongs to a study of cytomegalovirus exposure and HLA in healthy donors. Study-level points and caveats: Most TCRs appeared rarely, but some public TCRs recurred in many donors. Clusters of TCRs from the first cohort tended to co-occur in the approximately 130 validation repertoires (as a later analysis found).

Assay: immunoSEQ multiplex PCR; the TCRdb copy retains only in-frame clones and omits some. The sample has approximately 230,000 clones; more than 75% are singletons. The V gene's germline CDR1 is SGDLS and CDR2 YYNGEE. The CDR3 length is 15 residues. With 4 bases clipped from V and 5 bases from J, the junction kept 8 bases outside the gene matches. The specimen was PBMCs. The V and J genes are TRBV9 and TRBJ1-1; 10 bases fit TRBD1. This TCR was recovered from a man between 18 and 29 years old in good health and CMV-seropositive. The CDR3 DNA follows: TGTGCCAGCAGCCCACAGGACAGGGGGGAAACTGAAGCTTTCTTT. As protein: CASSPQDRGETEAFF.